The T cell receptor beta chain described here comes from a study of spatial heterogeneity in lung cancer. Across the whole study: Matched bulk RNA-seq provided a T cell module score, and TCR transcript counts in tumor regions correlated strongly with it. In raw reads, more than nine appearances on average were recorded for each unique TCR and UMI combination.

Regarding the study as a whole: Tumoral mutation counts were tracked by counts of expanded intratumoral alpha and beta TCRs.

Time point of the sample: sample taken at primary tumor resection. The roughly 79 donors had untreated early-stage non-small cell lung cancer. Tumor, nontumor lung or frozen PBMC supplied whole RNA, sequenced without sorting. TCRdb independently ran MiXCR on the 5' RACE reads; one entry per CDR3 protein. Of fewer than 20,000 distinct CDR3 sequences in the sample, approximately 5% were seen once. This clonotype was observed many times. Antigen unknown. The germline V gene encodes CDR1 LNHDA and CDR2 SQIVND (reference sequence). V lost 3 bases, J lost 6 bases, and 7 bases stayed unmatched. This CDR3 region has 15 residues.

V is TRBV19 and J is TRBJ2-7, with TRBD2 identical over 11 bases. This clonotype was obtained from a female donor with early-stage non-small cell lung cancer. Here the sequenced sample was lung tumor tissue, taken at surgery. CDR3 region: CASSITSGSYTEQYF. DNA for the CDR3: TGTGCCAGTAGTATTACTAGCGGGAGTTATACCGAGCAGTACTTC.